This T cell receptor beta chain was retrieved from a study of cytomegalovirus exposure and HLA in healthy donors. Study outcomes and limitations: Some V segments, including TRBV6-2 and TRBV6-3, were excluded as indistinguishable. A list of 150 or so TCR beta chains associated with cytomegalovirus was given. Within a later analysis, the majority of CMV-associated TCR beta chains appeared HLA-restricted.

This clone was seen more than once but under ten times. Its matching antigen is unknown. With 2 bases removed from V and 10 bases from J, the gap between germline ends came to 15 bases. The germline V gene encodes CDR1 SGHRS and CDR2 YFSETQ. The CDR3 length is 13 residues. It was with 60 Vbeta and 13 Jbeta primers that the PCR ran. The method was immunoSEQ multiplex PCR; TCRdb's version includes in-frame clones alone and lacks a portion of them. The sample carries 85,000 to 100,000 clones, around 83% recorded once. The chain carries TRBV5-1 and TRBJ2-5; unclear D gene. Sequenced material: PBMCs. The origin of this receptor is a female donor in good health and CMV-seropositive. The CDR3: CASSLSGDPDQYF. In nucleotides, the CDR3 is TGCGCCAGCAGCTTATCAGGTGATCCGGACCAGTACTTC.